A single sample gave rise to the 20 T cell receptor beta chains below, sequenced in a study of blood T cell repertoires in COVID-19. Sequenced by immunoSEQ multiplex PCR; TCRdb stores in-frame clones only, minus some. The sample consists of approximately 100,000 clones, roughly nine tenths of them appearing once. The sequencing input was peripheral blood. These receptors originate from a human donor in a cohort sampled during active COVID-19.

A remark on this clone: Other DNA sequences of this sample code for an identical CDR3. The chain links TRBV7-9 to TRBJ1-1; 7 bases fit TRBD1. The CDR3 consists of 14 residues. The trim removed 5 bases at V and 0 bases at J, leaving 3 bases unmatched. Germline V lookup: CDR1 SEHNR, CDR2 FQNEAQ (reference sequence). CDR3 region: CASSLDRVNTEAFF. The CDR3 DNA follows: TGTGCCAGCAGCCTAGACAGGGTGAACACTGAAGCTTTCTTT.

In its sample, this clone was seen a few times. The chain employs TRBV18 and TRBJ1-6; D is possibly TRBD1 (6 bases). There are 14 residues in the CDR3. V lost 3 bases and J lost 10, with 13 bases in between. Germline V lookup: CDR1 KGHSH, CDR2 LQKENI. In DNA, the CDR3 is TGTGCCAGCTCACCCCAGGGGTTGGAATCACCCCTCCACTTT. Encoded protein: CASSPQGLESPLHF.

The chain links TRBV7-8 to TRBJ1-3; 12 bases line up with TRBD1. The germline CDR1 and CDR2 sequences are SGHVS and FQNEAQ. J gave up 4 bases and V 5 bases, and 3 bases lay outside the gene matches. This CDR3 region has 15 residues. The CDR3 nucleotides are TGTGCCAGCAGCGGGACAGGGGGCAAGGGAAACACCATATATTTT. Protein sequence: CASSGTGGKGNTIYF.

The rearrangement uses TRBV19 and TRBJ1-2; maybe TRBD1 (6 bases). Per the germline V gene, CDR1 is LNHDA and CDR2 is SQIVND (reference sequence). V lost 8 bases and J lost 4, with 14 bases in between. The CDR3 covers 13 residues. CDR3 nucleotide sequence: TGTGCCAGTCAGTGGGCAGGGGCCTATGGCTACACCTTC. Its protein product is CASQWAGAYGYTF.

The rearrangement joins TRBV7-8 to TRBJ2-1, with 9 bases identical to TRBD2. J lost 9 bases, V lost 5 bases, and 14 bases had no gene match. Germline V gene lookup returns CDR1 SGHVS and CDR2 FQNEAQ. The CDR3 totals 16 residues. The CDR3 loop reads CASSPRGRGGIGEQFF. The CDR3 DNA is TGTGCCAGCAGCCCTCGTGGGCGGGGGGGCATCGGTGAGCAGTTCTTC.

This sequence joins TRBV19 and TRBJ2-2, with D possibly TRBD2 on 5 matching bases. Per the germline V gene, CDR1 is LNHDA and CDR2 is SQIVND (reference sequence). V was cut by 0 bases and J by 5 bases, with 13 bases left in between. The CDR3 runs 16 residues. The CDR3 sequence: CASSIDSSRRTGELFF. CDR3 in DNA: TGTGCCAGTAGTATAGATTCTAGTAGGAGGACCGGGGAGCTGTTTTTT. Together with reference TRBV19 and TRBJ2-2, the CDR3 gives the full variable domain: DGGITQSPKYLFRKEGQNVTLSCEQNLNHDAMYWYRQDPGQGLRLIYYSQIVNDFQKGDIAEGYSVSREKKESFPLTVTSAQKNPTAFYLCASSIDSSRRTGELFFGEGSRLTVL.

The genes are TRBV11-2 and TRBJ2-7; TRBD1 matches 10 bases. V lost 5 bases and J lost 5; bases outside the gene matches: 6. The CDR3 totals 14 residues. From germline, CDR1 is SGHAT and CDR2 FQNNGV. The CDR3 nucleotides are TGTGCCAGCAGCCTCGGGGGACAGGGGAACGAGCAGTACTTC. Translation gives CASSLGGQGNEQYF.

This clone has only one observation. The chain uses TRBV6-1 and TRBJ2-1; D is undetermined. Trimming pared 1 base from V and 4 bases from J, leaving 8 bases between. Germline assignment: CDR1 MNHNS and CDR2 SASEGT. The CDR3 covers 14 residues. This CDR3 reads CASSEEKAYNEQFF. CDR3 DNA: TGTGCCAGCAGTGAAGAAAAAGCTTACAATGAGCAGTTCTTC.

V and J are TRBV4-3 and TRBJ2-2, with 8 bases lining up with TRBD1. The CDR3 spans 18 residues. The V gene end was trimmed by 1 base and the J gene end by 7 bases; junction bases not matched to a gene: 14. Germline loops: CDR1 LGHNA, CDR2 YSLEER. CDR3 residues: CASSQGSFGQGLSGELFF. The CDR3 DNA reads as TGCGCCAGCAGCCAAGGGAGTTTCGGACAGGGCTTAAGCGGGGAGCTGTTTTTT.

The chain joins TRBV7-8 to TRBJ1-2, with TRBD1 matching over 8 bases. Germline CDR1 is SGHVS and CDR2 is FQNEAQ. The trim removed 2 bases at V and 2 bases at J, leaving 7 bases unmatched. The CDR3 spans 16 residues. Here the CDR3 reads CASSLLIGQGNYGYTF. CDR3 coding DNA: TGTGCCAGCAGCTTATTAATAGGACAGGGAAACTATGGCTACACCTTC.

The V gene is TRBV30, the J gene TRBJ2-5; D perhaps matches TRBD1 (6 bases). Trimming pared 0 bases from V and 2 bases from J, leaving 10 bases between. Germline V gives CDR1 GTSNPN, CDR2 SVGIG (reference sequence). The CDR3 runs 14 residues. CDR3 protein: CAWSVIGGQETQYF. CDR3 DNA sequence: TGTGCCTGGAGTGTTATAGGGGGTCAAGAGACCCAGTACTTC. The full variable domain, rest sourced from reference TRBV30 and TRBJ2-5, is SQTIHQWPATLVQPVGSPLSLECTVEGTSNPNLYWYRQAAGRGLQLLFYSVGIGQISSEVPQNLSASRPQDRQFILSSKKLLLSDSGFYLCAWSVIGGQETQYFGPGTRLLVL.

This clone showed up just once. J is TRBJ1-6 and V is TRBV7-2; perhaps TRBD1 as D (6 bases). Germline loops: CDR1 SGHTA, CDR2 FQGNSA. V shed 5 bases and J shed 4 bases, with 18 bases lying between them. CDR3 length: 17 residues. The CDR3 spells CASSPGGGGLYNSPLHF. The CDR3 bases are TGTGCCAGCAGCCCCGGAGGGGGGGGGCTATATAATTCACCCCTCCACTTT.

This clone was seen once. The chain uses TRBV13 and TRBJ1-1, with D unclear. The V end lost 4 bases, the J end lost 0 bases, and 6 bases lay between the germline ends. The CDR3 sequence is 13 residues long. Germline CDR1 is PRHDT and CDR2 is FYEKMQ (reference sequence). The CDR3 reads CASSSSLNTEAFF. Written as DNA, the CDR3 is TGTGCCAGCAGCTCTTCTTTGAACACTGAAGCTTTCTTT.

This clone appeared once. This rearrangement joins TRBV12-5 to TRBJ1-6, with a tentative D call TRBD1 (6 bases). The germline CDR1 and CDR2 sequences are LGHNT and FRNRAP. This CDR3 has 14 residues. V was clipped by 3 bases and J by 6 bases, with 9 bases between them. The chain's CDR3 is CASGFGQLNSPLHF. CDR3 nucleotide sequence: TGTGCTAGTGGTTTTGGACAGCTTAATTCACCCCTCCACTTT.

J is TRBJ1-2 and V is TRBV11-2, with unresolved D. This CDR3 spans 14 amino acids. CDR1 and CDR2 (germline): SGHAT, FQNNGV. Trimming stripped 0 bases from V and 2 bases from J, with 7 bases between. Written as DNA, the CDR3 is TGTGCCAGCAGCTTAGATACGGGGAACTATGGCTACACCTTC. Translated: CASSLDTGNYGYTF.

The chain recombines TRBV9 with TRBJ2-3; a weak D match, TRBD2 (6 bases). Germline V gene lookup returns CDR1 SGDLS and CDR2 YYNGEE. CDR3 length: 16 residues. V was clipped by 3 bases and J by 0 bases, with 14 bases between them. CDR3 residues: CASSAGTATSTDTQYF. CDR3 nucleotide sequence: TGTGCCAGCAGCGCCGGGACTGCAACTAGCACAGATACGCAGTATTTT. Full variable domain (outside the CDR3, taken from reference TRBV9 and TRBJ2-3): DSGVTQTPKHLITATGQRVTLRCSPRSGDLSVYWYQQSLDQGLQFLIQYYNGEERAKGNILERFSAQQFPDLHSELNLSSLELGDSALYFCASSAGTATSTDTQYFGPGTRLTVL.

The chain carries TRBV7-9 and TRBJ2-6; weak D call: TRBD1 (5 bases). V shed 3 bases and J shed 2 bases, with 14 bases lying between them. CDR1 and CDR2 from the germline V gene are SEHNR and FQNEAQ (reference sequence). The CDR3 runs 17 residues. CDR3 loop: CASSFSTGFAGANVLTF. The CDR3 DNA reads TGTGCCAGCAGCTTCTCTACAGGCTTCGCTGGGGCCAACGTCCTGACTTTC.

The chain has TRBV14 and TRBJ2-3; D uncertain. The length of the CDR3 is 13 residues. The ends were cut back, 3 bases at V and 0 bases at J, with 4 bases in the middle. Germline V lookup: CDR1 SGHDN, CDR2 FVKESK. CDR3 sequence reads: CASSQASTDTQYF. The CDR3 DNA reads as TGTGCCAGCAGCCAGGCTAGCACAGATACGCAGTATTTT.

The chain recombines TRBV2 with TRBJ1-2; no clear D. This CDR3 contains 13 residues. With 3 bases removed from V and 9 bases from J, the gap between germline ends came to 14 bases. Germline CDR1 is SNHLY and CDR2 is FYNNEI. The CDR3 DNA follows: TGTGCCAGCAGTGATTTCGGGGTTGGGAGCTACACCTTC. Protein product: CASSDFGVGSYTF.

J is TRBJ2-5 and V is TRBV5-1, with 11 bases identical to TRBD2. CDR3 size: 14 residues. The ends lost 7 bases at V and 4 bases at J; junction bases unmatched: 6. Germline CDR1 is SGHRS and CDR2 is YFSETQ. CDR3 amino acids: CASGPTSGGETQYF. The CDR3 bases are TGCGCCAGCGGGCCCACTAGCGGGGGAGAGACCCAGTACTTC.